A selection of T cell receptor beta chains follows, all from one sample in a study of shared clonotypes between healthy human individuals. Profiling relied on immunoSEQ multiplex PCR, and the TCRdb table lists in-frame clones only, not all of them. The sample records about a million clones, approximately 80% being singletons. The material sequenced was memory CD4+ T cells from PBMCs. All receptors derive from a man younger than 35 in good health. Some clones in this sample may be carry-over from other donors' samples. The CDR3 runs from the conserved cysteine through the conserved F or W. The D gene is left open where the match is weak. A row's size may be missing; if present it is once, few, many or a size class.

TRBV4-2	.	.	TRBJ2-5	CASSQGTGPETQYF	TGTGCCAGCAGCCAAGGGACGGGCCCCGAGACCCAGTACTTC
TRBV29-1	few	.	TRBJ1-1	CSAGRVEAFF	TGCAGCGCAGGGCGGGTTGAAGCTTTCTTT
TRBV4-1	.	TRBD1	TRBJ1-4	CASSKPGQRNEKLFF	TGCGCCAGCAGCAAACCGGGACAGAGGAATGAAAAACTGTTTTTT
TRBV7-7	.	.	TRBJ1-3	CASSSDSGNTIYF	TGTGCCAGCAGCTCGGACTCTGGAAACACCATATATTTT
TRBV10-3	.	.	TRBJ2-5	CAISDPREETQYF	TGTGCCATCAGTGATCCCAGGGAAGAGACCCAGTACTTC
TRBV4-3	few	.	TRBJ1-3	CASSQRPVNTIYF	TGCGCCAGCAGCCAACGTCCGGTAAACACCATATATTTT
TRBV28	few	.	TRBJ2-5	CASSLPETQYF	TGTGCCAGCAGTTTGCCAGAGACCCAGTACTTC
TRBV18	few	.	TRBJ1-3	CASSRDRSYFSGNTIYF	TGTGCCAGCTCACGTGACAGGAGTTACTTCTCTGGAAACACCATATATTTT
TRBV2	.	.	TRBJ2-7	CASSVYRESYEQYF	TGTGCCAGCAGTGTTTACAGGGAATCCTACGAGCAGTACTTC
TRBV6-6	.	.	TRBJ2-7	CASSPDPAAPAEQYF	TGTGCCAGCAGTCCCGACCCGGCGGCCCCAGCCGAGCAGTACTTC
TRBV5-4	.	.	TRBJ2-7	CASSLVGVEYEQYF	TGTGCCAGCAGCTTGGTGGGAGTGGAGTACGAGCAGTACTTC
TRBV27	.	TRBD2	TRBJ2-5	CASSFRSSGRVPETQYF	TGTGCCAGCAGTTTCCGCTCTAGCGGGAGGGTCCCAGAGACCCAGTACTTC
TRBV5-1	.	TRBD2	TRBJ2-7	CASSRSGTSGSSYEQYF	TGCGCCAGCAGCCGATCCGGGACTAGCGGGAGTTCCTACGAGCAGTACTTC
TRBV5-5	.	.	TRBJ2-6	CASIYSPASGANVLTF	TGTGCCAGCATCTATTCTCCAGCCTCTGGGGCCAACGTCCTGACTTTC
TRBV28	once	.	TRBJ2-2	CASMTTNTGELFF	TGTGCCAGCATGACAACGAACACCGGGGAGCTGTTTTTT
TRBV19	.	.	TRBJ1-2	CATKRDGYTF	TGTGCAACGAAGCGGGATGGCTACACCTTC
TRBV7-9	.	.	TRBJ1-3	CASSWGSLRDTIYF	TGTGCCAGCAGCTGGGGCAGCCTGAGAGACACCATATATTTT
TRBV10-3	.	TRBD1	TRBJ1-4	CAISAQGRDEKLFF	TGTGCCATCAGTGCACAGGGGCGCGATGAAAAACTGTTTTTT
TRBV6-6	once	.	TRBJ1-2	CAISESGGPYGYTF	TGTGCCATCAGTGAGTCTGGTGGTCCCTATGGCTACACCTTC
TRBV28	.	.	TRBJ2-6	CASSLSAAPKAANVLTF	TGTGCCAGCAGTTTATCCGCAGCCCCCAAAGCGGCCAACGTCCTGACTTTC
TRBV28	.	TRBD1	TRBJ1-5	CASSSTGDLYQPQHF	TGTGCCAGCAGTTCTACAGGGGATTTGTATCAGCCCCAGCATTTT
TRBV5-4	once	.	TRBJ2-3	CASNTGPDTQYF	TGTGCCAGCAATACGGGGCCAGATACGCAGTATTTT
TRBV20-1	.	.	TRBJ2-1	CSASAYQGQFF	TGCAGTGCTAGCGCCTATCAGGGGCAGTTCTTC
TRBV6-4	.	TRBD1	TRBJ2-1	CASSDSGTGAYNEQFF	TGTGCCAGCAGTGACTCGGGGACAGGGGCCTACAATGAGCAGTTCTTC
TRBV21-1	few	.	TRBJ2-5	CASRNRGSETQYF	TGTGCCAGCAGGAACAGGGGATCCGAGACCCAGTACTTC
TRBV5-1	.	.	TRBJ1-1	CASSVRVGNTEAFF	TGCGCCAGCAGCGTCAGGGTCGGGAACACTGAAGCTTTCTTT
TRBV9	.	TRBD2	TRBJ2-1	CASSEIAGAYNEQFF	TGTGCCAGCAGCGAAATAGCGGGAGCGTACAATGAGCAGTTCTTC
TRBV18	.	.	TRBJ2-7	CASSPGLFPYEQYF	TGTGCCAGCTCACCGGGGTTGTTTCCCTACGAGCAGTACTTC
TRBV11-3	.	.	TRBJ2-3	CASSWDASTDTQYF	TGTGCCAGCAGCTGGGATGCTAGCACAGATACGCAGTATTTT
TRBV19	.	TRBD2	TRBJ2-2	CASSIRLAGALGTGELFF	TGTGCCAGTAGTATCCGGCTAGCGGGAGCCCTGGGGACCGGGGAGCTGTTTTTT
TRBV14	.	.	TRBJ2-2	CASSQRTAANTGELFF	TGTGCCAGCAGCCAACGGACAGCCGCGAACACCGGGGAGCTGTTTTTT
TRBV14	.	TRBD1	TRBJ2-3	CASSQAIQDRKDWRGDTQYF	TGTGCCAGCAGCCAAGCCATCCAGGACAGGAAGGACTGGAGAGGAGATACGCAGTATTTT
TRBV5-8	.	.	TRBJ2-7	CASSQQDRGTYEQYF	TGTGCCAGCAGCCAGCAAGACCGAGGGACCTACGAGCAGTACTTC
TRBV5-1	.	TRBD1	TRBJ2-7	CASSVQTGGESYEQYF	TGCGCCAGCAGCGTTCAGACAGGGGGCGAATCCTACGAGCAGTACTTC
TRBV5-6	.	.	TRBJ1-2	CASSLGPIYTF	TGTGCCAGCAGCTTGGGACCAATCTACACCTTC
TRBV5-1	.	TRBD2	TRBJ2-1	CASGPSGSPDNEQFF	TGCGCCAGCGGCCCTAGCGGGAGTCCCGACAATGAGCAGTTCTTC
TRBV28	.	.	TRBJ1-1	CASSLGGREAFF	TGTGCCAGCAGTTTGGGGGGGCGTGAAGCTTTCTTT
TRBV15	.	TRBD2	TRBJ2-3	CATSRGGTSGRSSDTQYF	TGTGCCACCAGCAGAGGTGGGACTAGCGGGAGGTCGTCGGATACGCAGTATTTT
TRBV5-1	.	.	TRBJ2-3	CASSDSGVADTQYF	TGCGCCAGCAGCGACTCAGGAGTAGCAGATACGCAGTATTTT
TRBV7-2	.	.	TRBJ2-1	CASSEDAASEQFF	TGTGCCAGCAGCGAGGACGCCGCGAGTGAGCAGTTCTTC
TRBV27	.	TRBD1	TRBJ2-7	CASSLKTGTEFSYEQYF	TGTGCCAGCAGTTTAAAGACGGGGACAGAGTTTTCCTACGAGCAGTACTTC
TRBV5-8	.	.	TRBJ2-2	CASSLAVASAGELFF	TGTGCCAGCAGCTTGGCCGTAGCTAGCGCCGGGGAGCTGTTTTTT
TRBV4-3	.	.	TRBJ2-2	CASSQEGFYTGELFF	TGCGCCAGCAGCCAAGAGGGGTTCTACACCGGGGAGCTGTTTTTT
TRBV10-3	.	.	TRBJ1-5	CAIGDQHSNQPQHF	TGTGCCATCGGGGACCAGCATAGCAATCAGCCCCAGCATTTT
TRBV28	.	.	TRBJ1-1	CASRPPGSDTEAFF	TGTGCCAGCAGACCCCCGGGTTCGGACACTGAAGCTTTCTTT
TRBV5-1	.	TRBD1	TRBJ1-4	CASSFGTANEKLFF	TGCGCCAGCAGCTTCGGGACAGCGAATGAAAAACTGTTTTTT
TRBV2	.	.	TRBJ1-2	CASSEGPARYTF	TGTGCCAGCAGTGAGGGTCCGGCACGCTACACCTTC
TRBV7-2	.	TRBD1	TRBJ1-5	CASRSGQNSNQPQHF	TGTGCCAGCAGATCGGGACAGAATAGCAATCAGCCCCAGCATTTT
TRBV6-5	.	TRBD2	TRBJ2-7	CASSSSAAGIYEQYF	TGTGCCAGCAGTTCATCGGCAGCGGGGATCTACGAGCAGTACTTC
TRBV4-3	.	TRBD2	TRBJ2-1	CASSQEWTSGRGEQFF	TGCGCCAGCAGCCAGGAATGGACTAGCGGGAGAGGTGAGCAGTTCTTC
TRBV27	.	.	TRBJ2-3	CASRRMGTDTQYF	TGTGCCAGCAGGAGAATGGGGACAGATACGCAGTATTTT
TRBV23-1	.	.	TRBJ1-2	CASSQGAGAGNYGYTF	TGCGCCAGCAGTCAAGGAGCAGGGGCCGGGAACTATGGCTACACCTTC
TRBV2	.	TRBD1	TRBJ2-5	CASRGPRTGGMETQYF	TGTGCCAGCAGAGGGCCCAGGACAGGGGGCATGGAGACCCAGTACTTC
TRBV20-1	.	.	TRBJ2-3	CSAARDTQYF	TGCAGTGCTGCACGAGATACGCAGTATTTT
TRBV11-3	.	TRBD1	TRBJ2-5	CASSSGGAGETQYF	TGTGCCAGCAGCTCAGGGGGCGCGGGAGAGACCCAGTACTTC
TRBV12-5	.	.	TRBJ2-3	CASGPGPDTQYF	TGTGCTAGTGGCCCCGGACCAGATACGCAGTATTTT
TRBV5-1	.	.	TRBJ1-1	CASSFEGRSEAFF	TGCGCCAGCAGCTTTGAGGGGAGGTCTGAAGCTTTCTTT
TRBV2	.	.	TRBJ1-5	CASRAGGDQPQHF	TGTGCCAGCAGGGCGGGAGGGGATCAGCCCCAGCATTTT